Listed below are T cell receptor beta chains from one sample, sequenced in a study of T cell repertoires in cytomegalovirus infection. What these receptors recognize is not known. Via MiXCR, TCRdb re-called the reads, giving one row per CDR3 protein. The data contain approximately 600,000 distinct CDR3 sequences, approximately 40% of them seen just once; the ten biggest clones take up 48%. The sample was cultured PBMCs, taken from culture after CMV antigen stimulation. The receptor source for this set is a human donor in good health (CMV status not recorded). Some clones in this sample may be carry-over from other donors' samples. Each CDR3 is given with its conserved first and last residue. A D gene is named only where the DNA matches it firmly. The listing skips clone size in some rows; elsewhere it reads once, few, many or a size class.

.,TRBV5-5,.,TRBJ1-2,TGTGCCAGCACCCGAGGCACAGACTATGGCTACACCTTC,CASTRGTDYGYTF
few,TRBV6-5,.,TRBJ1-4,TGTGCCAGCAGTTACTGGGTCGGGGGGCGGGAGGAAAAACTGTTTTTT,CASSYWVGGREEKLFF
few,TRBV5-4,TRBD2,TRBJ2-3,TGTGCCAGCAGCCCGGGACTAGCGGGAGGGCCTCAAGATACGCAGTATTTT,CASSPGLAGGPQDTQYF
.,TRBV20-1,.,TRBJ2-5,TGCAGTGCTACCCCACCGGGACTTATGTACCAAGAGACCCAGTACTTC,CSATPPGLMYQETQYF
.,TRBV7-8,TRBD1,TRBJ2-6,TGTGCCAGCAGCTTAGGGGACAGGGGGTTCTCTGGGGCCAACGTCCTGACTTTC,CASSLGDRGFSGANVLTF
.,TRBV9,.,TRBJ2-4,TGTGCCAGCAGCGTTGGGGACGACCCAGCGGGAAACATTCAGTACTTC,CASSVGDDPAGNIQYF
.,TRBV25-1,TRBD2,TRBJ2-1,TGTGCCAGCAGTGAATTCGCGGGGGGCGGGAATGAGCAGTTCTTC,CASSEFAGGGNEQFF
.,TRBV27,.,TRBJ1-1,TGTGCCAGCACTTACTTGGGAGGGGAAGCTTTCTTT,CASTYLGGEAFF
few,TRBV7-2,TRBD1,TRBJ1-2,TGTGCCAGCAGCTCCAGGGGGCGGGCTAACTATGGCTACACCTTC,CASSSRGRANYGYTF
.,TRBV12-3/TRBV12-4,TRBD1,TRBJ1-2,TGTGCCAGCAGTAGGGACAGCGGTTCCTATGGCTACACCTTC,CASSRDSGSYGYTF
few,TRBV7-9,TRBD1,TRBJ2-7,TGTGCCAGCAGCTTATTCCCAGGGGGCGAGCAGTACTTC,CASSLFPGGEQYF
.,TRBV4-3,.,TRBJ2-2,TGCGCCAGCAGCCAAGATGGGGGGCCGTTGAACACCGGGGAGCTGTTTTTT,CASSQDGGPLNTGELFF
.,TRBV7-2,.,TRBJ2-5,TGTGCCAGCAGCTACCTACATGCGGCAGAGACCCAGTACTTC,CASSYLHAAETQYF
.,TRBV6-2/TRBV6-3,.,TRBJ1-6,TGTGCCAGCAACCGCGGGGCGTGGAGTTCACCCCTCCACTTT,CASNRGAWSSPLHF
.,TRBV7-9,.,TRBJ2-6,TGTGCCAGCAGCTTATCAGGCCTCAGGGCCAACGTCCTGACTTTC,CASSLSGLRANVLTF
once,TRBV7-2,.,TRBJ2-1,TGTGTCAGCAGCCCTCTTGGCCCCTACAATGAGCAGTTCTTC,CVSSPLGPYNEQFF
few,TRBV10-1,TRBD2,TRBJ2-7,TGCGCCAGCAGTGAGATAGCGGGGCCCTACGAGCAGTACTTC,CASSEIAGPYEQYF
.,TRBV19,.,TRBJ2-6,TGTGCCAGTACAATCGCCTCTGGGGCCAACGTCCTGACTTTC,CASTIASGANVLTF
.,TRBV20-1,.,TRBJ2-7,TGCAGTGTAGCCCAGGCGGCCTACGAGCAGTACTTC,CSVAQAAYEQYF
many,TRBV7-2,.,TRBJ1-4,TGTGCCAGCAGCTTAGTCCCACAGGGACTTAATGAAAAACTGTTTTTT,CASSLVPQGLNEKLFF
.,TRBV19,.,TRBJ1-5,TGTGCCAGTAGTATAATTAAGGGTGTGGGGCAGCCCCAGCATTTT,CASSIIKGVGQPQHF
few,TRBV6-6,.,TRBJ1-1,TGTGCCAGCAGTTACCCGGGGGCGTTGAACACTGAAGCTTTCTTT,CASSYPGALNTEAFF
many,TRBV7-8,.,TRBJ1-1,TGTGCCAGCAGCGGAAGGGGCACTGAAGCTTTCTTT,CASSGRGTEAFF
.,TRBV11-2,.,TRBJ2-1,TGTGCCAGCCTGCGGGTGTATGGGGATGAGCAGTTCTTC,CASLRVYGDEQFF
.,TRBV20-1,.,TRBJ2-5,TGCAGTGCTAGAGGTCGGCTCAGGAGTGACCAGTACTTC,CSARGRLRSDQYF
once,TRBV3-1,TRBD2,TRBJ2-3,TGTGCCAGCAGCCCATATGGTGCAGCGGGGCCAGATACGCAGTATTTT,CASSPYGAAGPDTQYF
.,TRBV6-1,.,TRBJ2-2,TGTGCCAGCAAGCGGGACAGTAACACCGGGGAGCTGTTTTTT,CASKRDSNTGELFF
.,TRBV20-1,.,TRBJ2-1,TGCAGTGCTGGAAAGGGTACTTTGGGGTACAATGAGCAGTTCTTC,CSAGKGTLGYNEQFF
.,TRBV5-6,.,TRBJ2-5,TGTGCCAGCAGCTTGGCAGATCTTACCACAGAGACCCAGTACTTC,CASSLADLTTETQYF
.,TRBV6-1,TRBD1,TRBJ1-3,TGTGCCAGCAGTTCTTGGACAGGGGACGGAAACACCATATATTTT,CASSSWTGDGNTIYF
.,TRBV24-1,.,TRBJ2-5,TGTGCCACCAGTGCCCCGGACGGAAAAGAGACCCAGTACTTC,CATSAPDGKETQYF
.,TRBV6-1,.,TRBJ1-5,TGTGCCAGCAGTGAATTCCAGGGAGGCAATCAGCCCCAGCATTTT,CASSEFQGGNQPQHF
.,TRBV18,.,TRBJ2-7,TGTGCCAGCTCACCACCGGCAGGTAGAGACGAGCAGTACTTC,CASSPPAGRDEQYF
few,TRBV14,.,TRBJ1-2,TGTGCCAGCAGCCGTACGGAAAGTTCTAACTATGGCTACACCTTC,CASSRTESSNYGYTF
.,TRBV11-2,.,TRBJ1-1,TGTGCCAGCAGCCCTAGACAGCTGAGCACTGAAGCTTTCTTT,CASSPRQLSTEAFF
.,TRBV6-2/TRBV6-3,.,TRBJ2-5,TGTGCCAGCAGCGCCGCCGGGACAAAGAAAGAGACCCAGTACTTC,CASSAAGTKKETQYF
.,TRBV7-2,.,TRBJ2-7,TGTGCCAGCAGCTTCACAGGGATCGCCTACGAGCAGTACTTC,CASSFTGIAYEQYF
.,TRBV10-3,TRBD2,TRBJ2-1,TGTGCCATCAGTGAGTCCGGGACTAGCGCGCCCGGTGAGCAGTTCTTC,CAISESGTSAPGEQFF
.,TRBV2,TRBD1,TRBJ1-4,TGTGCCAGCCGGACAGGCGAACCTAGACGGGATGAAAAACTGTTTTTT,CASRTGEPRRDEKLFF
few,TRBV11-2,.,TRBJ1-4,TGTGCCAGCAGCCAGTGGGAAACAGGTTCTGAAAAACTGTTTTTT,CASSQWETGSEKLFF
.,TRBV11-2,.,TRBJ1-4,TGTGCCAGCAGCCCTCTCGCGGGCGGAATTACAGAAAAACTGTTTTTT,CASSPLAGGITEKLFF
.,TRBV6-1,TRBD1,TRBJ1-2,TGTGCCAGCAGTGACATCCCCGGGACAGCACTATCACATGGCTACACCTTC,CASSDIPGTALSHGYTF
.,TRBV7-2,TRBD1,TRBJ2-7,TGTGCCAGCATCGAAGAACAGGGGAAGCACGAGCAGTACTTC,CASIEEQGKHEQYF
.,TRBV20-1,.,TRBJ2-7,TGCAGTGGGCTCGCTTTTTACGAGCAGTACTTC,CSGLAFYEQYF
.,TRBV6-2/TRBV6-3,.,TRBJ2-3,TGTGCCAGCAGTGTTGCCGGTTACACAGATACGCAGTATTTT,CASSVAGYTDTQYF
.,TRBV7-2,.,TRBJ1-2,TGTGCCAGCAGCTTAGGAGGATACCGTCACTATGGCTACACCTTC,CASSLGGYRHYGYTF
.,TRBV7-9,.,TRBJ2-2,TGTGCCAGCAGTCAGAATCGGGGTTTGGCCGGGGAGCTGTTTTTT,CASSQNRGLAGELFF
few,TRBV6-1,.,TRBJ1-5,TGTGCCAGCAGTGGTCCACCGGGAGCCCAACAGCCCCAGCATTTT,CASSGPPGAQQPQHF
.,TRBV12-3/TRBV12-4,.,TRBJ1-5,TGTGCCAGCAGTTTTAGTACTTGGGGACAGCCCCAGCATTTT,CASSFSTWGQPQHF
.,TRBV7-6,TRBD1,TRBJ2-7,TGTGCCAGCAGCCCTCGGACAGGGGGCACCTACGAGCAGTACTTC,CASSPRTGGTYEQYF
.,TRBV7-8,.,TRBJ2-1,TGTGCCAGCAGCTTAGCGACTTTGGGGACCTACAATGAGCAGTTCTTC,CASSLATLGTYNEQFF
.,TRBV6-5,.,TRBJ1-1,TGTGCCAGCAGGGACCCCGGGGAGTGGACTGAAGCTTTCTTT,CASRDPGEWTEAFF
.,TRBV20-1,.,TRBJ1-5,TGCAGTGCCCTACTTGGGGTTGGGTCCAATCAGCCCCAGCATTTT,CSALLGVGSNQPQHF
few,TRBV7-6,TRBD2,TRBJ2-2,TGTGCCAGCAGCTTGTCTAGCGGGGGCTCCGGGGAGCTGTTTTTT,CASSLSSGGSGELFF
.,TRBV9,.,TRBJ1-3,TGTGCCAGCAGCGCCGGGGGGGGCGCTGGAAACACCATATATTTT,CASSAGGGAGNTIYF